This T cell receptor (beta chain) was sequenced during a study of Tregs in tolerant kidney transplant recipients. Points on this clone: Its antigen remains unknown.

CDR3 length equals 12 residues. Germline V CDR1 and CDR2: SNHLY, FYNNEI. Trimming pared 5 bases from V and 6 bases from J, leaving 9 bases between. Libraries were prepared by immunoSEQ multiplex PCR; TCRdb keeps only in-frame clonotypes and omits some of them. The sample lists roughly 120,000 clones, roughly 92% occurring once. Broader study findings: No direct test of biological reproducibility was done here. Validation in larger populations is needed because few patients were studied.

Sequencing was carried out using CD4+ T cells from blood. The TCR originated in a human donor in good health. The chain carries TRBV2 and TRBJ2-3, with D unresolved. The CDR3, as DNA: TGTGCCAGCAGTTTCACACTGGATACGCAGTATTTT. It is translated as CASSFTLDTQYF.